The next 11 T cell receptor beta chains were all read from a single sample in a study of blood T cell repertoires in COVID-19. Sequencing used immunoSEQ multiplex PCR; TCRdb keeps in-frame clones, though not all of them. The table has tens of thousands of clones, roughly 93% seen once. Sequencing input: peripheral blood. Receptor source: a human donor in a cohort sampled during active COVID-19.

V gene TRBV19 combines with J gene TRBJ2-3, with D perhaps matching TRBD1 (6 bases). V lost 4 bases to trimming and J lost 3 bases, with 17 bases between them. CDR1 and CDR2 (germline): LNHDA, SQIVND (reference sequence). CDR3 length equals 16 residues. The chain's CDR3 is CASSTSSGTLTDTQYF. The CDR3 DNA reads as TGTGCCAGTAGTACCTCGAGTGGGACATTAACAGATACGCAGTATTTT.

The rearrangement links TRBV6-2 or TRBV6-3 to TRBJ2-7; TRBD2 might be the D (6 bases). Trimming took 2 bases from V and 4 from J, leaving 18 bases between them. Germline V lookup: CDR1 MNHEY, CDR2 SVGEGT. This CDR3 spans 16 amino acids. CDR3 DNA sequence: TGTGCCAGCAGTTACAGGCGGGCGGACTATCAATACGAGCAGTACTTC. The encoded protein is CASSYRRADYQYEQYF.

J is TRBJ2-3 and V is TRBV28, with 9 bases lining up with TRBD1. J gave up 6 bases and V 6 bases, and 4 bases lay outside the gene matches. The CDR3 extends over 13 amino acids. CDR1 and CDR2 from the germline V gene are MDHEN and SYDVKM. CDR3 coding DNA: TGTGCCAGCAGACGACAGGGGGTGGATACGCAGTATTTT. Translated, it gives CASRRQGVDTQYF.

This sequence joins TRBV6-2 or TRBV6-3 and TRBJ1-2; D not resolved. Germline CDR1 and CDR2: MNHEY and SVGEGT. The CDR3 is made up of 14 amino acids. V gave up 2 bases and J gave up 8 bases, with 15 bases separating them. The CDR3 region is CASSYRGGTWGYTF. The CDR3 DNA reads TGTGCCAGCAGTTACCGTGGCGGAACCTGGGGCTACACCTTC.

V usage is TRBV7-8 and J usage is TRBJ2-1, with a tentative D call TRBD1 (5 bases). Trimming took off 1 base at V and 8 bases at J, with 12 bases between the two ends. The germline V gene has CDR1 SGHVS and CDR2 FQNEAQ. The CDR3 spans 14 residues. In DNA form, the CDR3 reads TGTGCCAGCAGCTTAGTACCAGGGCGCGATGAGCAGTTCTTC. Its protein is CASSLVPGRDEQFF.

The V gene is TRBV3-1 (or the pseudogene TRBV3-2), the J gene TRBJ2-1; no clear D gene. Per germline, CDR1 LGHDT and CDR2 YNNKEL (reference sequence). The ends were cut back, 1 base at V and 9 bases at J, with 16 bases in the middle. The CDR3 is 15 amino acids. The CDR3 DNA is TGTGCCAGCAGCCAAGGACAAGAATTTGTAGGTGAGCAGTTCTTC. It translates to CASSQGQEFVGEQFF.

This chain joins TRBV13 and TRBJ1-1; D may be TRBD1 (6 bases). From germline, CDR1 is PRHDT and CDR2 FYEKMQ (reference sequence). The CDR3 totals 15 residues. Between the trimmed V and J ends, which lost 0 bases and 0 bases, there was a span of 8 bases. The CDR3 nucleotides read TGTGCCAGCAGCTTAGGGGACAGACTGAACACTGAAGCTTTCTTT. It encodes CASSLGDRLNTEAFF.

The chain combines TRBV6-1 with TRBJ2-7; possibly TRBD2 for D (5 bases). CDR1 and CDR2 (germline): MNHNS, SASEGT. Trimming removed 3 bases from V and 1 base from J, with 13 bases in between. This CDR3 spans 15 amino acids. The CDR3 reads CASSERAIPSYEQYF. CDR3 in DNA: TGTGCCAGCAGTGAGAGGGCAATACCGTCCTACGAGCAGTACTTC.

This clone was detected once. The V gene is TRBV29-1, the J gene TRBJ2-3; 7 bases are a match to TRBD1. The junction had 10 bases not matched to a gene; V was cut back by 6 bases and J by 4 bases. The CDR3 runs 14 residues. CDR1 is SQVTM, CDR2 ANQGSEA, per germline. The CDR3 is CSVNIGGGSDTQYF. The CDR3 DNA sequence: TGCAGCGTCAACATAGGGGGCGGTTCAGATACGCAGTATTTT.

In nucleotides, the CDR3 is TGTGCCAGCAGTCCATACCCGGACAGGGAGAACACCGGGGAGCTGTTTTTT. Its translation: CASSPYPDRENTGELFF. The J gene is TRBJ2-2, the V gene TRBV27, with 8 bases identical to TRBD1. The germline V gene has CDR1 MNHEY and CDR2 SMNVEV (reference sequence). The CDR3 is 17 residues long. The junction had 9 bases not matched to a gene; V was cut back by 5 bases and J by 1 base.

The chain combines TRBV7-3 with TRBJ1-5; 8 bases line up with TRBD1. V was clipped by 4 bases and J by 6 bases; unmatched bases: 2. Per germline, CDR1 SGHTA and CDR2 FQGTGA. This CDR3 has 13 amino acids. The CDR3 loop is CASSSDRGQPQHF. CDR3 in DNA: TGTGCCAGCAGCTCCGACAGGGGTCAGCCCCAGCATTTT.